The 29 T cell receptor beta chains presented below share a single source sample, sequenced in a study of cytomegalovirus exposure and HLA in healthy donors. The PCR was carried out with 60 Vbeta primers and 13 Jbeta primers. This table comes from immunoSEQ multiplex PCR, and its TCRdb copy is limited to in-frame clones, with some not included. The table records some 160,000 clones, about 85% of them present only once. Sequenced sample: PBMCs. All receptors derive from a male donor in good health and CMV-seropositive.

This clone was seen more than once but under ten times. The chain links TRBV19 to TRBJ1-6, with D possibly matching TRBD1 (5 bases). Deletions cut 3 bases from V and 7 bases from J, with 10 bases between. Germline values: CDR1 LNHDA, CDR2 SQIVND (reference sequence). CDR3 length equals 14 residues. CDR3 sequence: CASSMGPSNSPLHF. CDR3 coding DNA: TGTGCCAGTAGTATGGGGCCTTCAAATTCACCCCTCCACTTT.

The V gene is TRBV19, the J gene TRBJ1-2; 7 positions match TRBD1. Germline CDR1 reads LNHDA; CDR2 reads SQIVND (reference sequence). V lost 4 bases and J lost 2; bases outside the gene matches: 7. CDR3 length: 15 residues. CDR3 protein: CASSKSGGYNYGYTF. CDR3 nucleotide sequence: TGTGCCAGTAGTAAGTCAGGGGGATACAACTATGGCTACACCTTC.

The CDR3 DNA reads as TGTGCCAGCAGTTCGCGGGCTGATAGCAATCAGCCCCAGCATTTT. It is translated as CASSSRADSNQPQHF. The gene calls are TRBV28 and TRBJ1-5; D remains ambiguous. Trimming pared 4 bases from V and 0 bases from J, leaving 10 bases between. Germline V gives CDR1 MDHEN, CDR2 SYDVKM. The CDR3 extends over 15 amino acids.

This clone was observed a single time. The chain uses TRBV7-2 and TRBJ2-7; D may be TRBD2 (6 bases). V lost 7 bases and J lost 2, with 12 bases in between. Germline values: CDR1 SGHTA, CDR2 FQGNSA. The length of the CDR3 is 13 residues. Here the CDR3 reads CASMGRETYEQYF. For the CDR3, the DNA is TGTGCCAGCATGGGACGGGAGACCTACGAGCAGTACTTC.

The V call is TRBV2, the J call TRBJ1-5; 8 nucleotides match TRBD1. From germline, CDR1 is SNHLY and CDR2 FYNNEI. CDR3 length equals 17 residues. V lost 6 bases and J lost 0; bases outside the gene matches: 10. CDR3 region: CASRDRDRSYSNQPQHF. The CDR3 DNA reads TGTGCCAGCAGGGACCGGGACAGGTCCTATAGCAATCAGCCCCAGCATTTT.

The chain joins TRBV29-1 to TRBJ2-1; TRBD2 matches 8 bases. This CDR3 comprises 12 residues. From germline, CDR1 is SQVTM and CDR2 ANQGSEA. Unmatched junction bases numbered 5, after V lost 6 bases and J lost 7 bases. The CDR3 reads CSVNGRGNEQFF. The CDR3 DNA reads TGCAGCGTCAACGGGAGGGGTAATGAGCAGTTCTTC.

The rearrangement joins TRBV30 to TRBJ2-1, with TRBD2 matching over 14 bases. The CDR3 runs 18 residues. J gave up 0 bases and V 1 base, and 5 bases lay outside the gene matches. CDR1 is GTSNPN and CDR2 is SVGIG in the germline V gene (reference sequence). The CDR3 protein is CAWSGPGTSGSSYNEQFF. Here the CDR3 DNA reads TGTGCCTGGAGTGGTCCTGGGACTAGCGGGAGCTCCTACAATGAGCAGTTCTTC.

This rearrangement joins TRBV28 to TRBJ2-5; D possibly corresponds to TRBD1 (6 bases). The CDR3 contains 14 residues. Germline CDR1 reads MDHEN; CDR2 reads SYDVKM. V lost 6 bases to trimming and J lost 7 bases, with 18 bases between them. The CDR3 spells CASSPPGGGATQYF. The CDR3 DNA sequence: TGTGCCAGCAGCCCCCCGGGTGGGGGCGCGACCCAGTACTTC.

The chain is built from TRBV5-3 and TRBJ2-1, with 11 bases matching TRBD2. TRBV5-3 is sorted into the ORF group, with uncertain function. The CDR3 extends over 15 amino acids. V lost 5 bases and J lost 6; bases outside the gene matches: 7. The CDR3 protein is CARRLTSGRRNEQFF. The CDR3 DNA reads TGTGCCAGAAGACTCACTAGCGGGAGACGCAATGAGCAGTTCTTC.

V gene TRBV27 combines with J gene TRBJ1-5, with D maybe TRBD1 (6 bases). V was shortened by 1 base and J by 5 bases, with 12 bases between the two germline ends. Germline V lookup: CDR1 MNHEY, CDR2 SMNVEV (reference sequence). The CDR3 is 15 residues long. CDR3: CASSLWGQAHQPQHF. The CDR3 nucleotides are TGTGCCAGCAGTTTATGGGGGCAGGCTCATCAGCCCCAGCATTTT.

V gene TRBV4-1 combines with J gene TRBJ2-7; a weak D match, TRBD2 (6 bases). Germline V gene lookup returns CDR1 MGHRA and CDR2 YSYEKL. Trimming pared 0 bases from V and 1 base from J, leaving 7 bases between. The CDR3 is 14 residues long. The CDR3 here is CASSQEEGSYEQYF. The CDR3 DNA sequence: TGCGCCAGCAGCCAAGAGGAGGGTTCCTACGAGCAGTACTTC.

The chain combines TRBV5-5 with TRBJ2-2, with 8 bases that match TRBD1. The germline gives CDR1 SGHKS, CDR2 YYEKEE (reference sequence). Germline trimming cut 6 bases from V and 1 base from J; bases unmatched to any gene: 17. CDR3 length: 19 amino acids. Here the CDR3 DNA reads TGTGCCAGCATGCCTGGACAGGGATTTGGGGGAGTGAACACCGGGGAGCTGTTTTTT. Protein: CASMPGQGFGGVNTGELFF.

The chain is built from TRBV5-5 and TRBJ1-5; D not resolved. V was shortened by 6 bases and J by 8 bases, with 9 bases between the two germline ends. Germline V gives CDR1 SGHKS, CDR2 YYEKEE (reference sequence). The CDR3 is 11 residues long. CDR3 sequence: CASIPLKPQHF. The CDR3 DNA reads as TGTGCCAGCATCCCCTTAAAGCCCCAGCATTTT.

The CDR3 region is CAWSRADRDGQPQHF. CDR3 sequence (DNA): TGTGCCTGGAGCCGAGCTGACAGGGATGGTCAGCCCCAGCATTTT. The J gene is TRBJ1-5, the V gene TRBV30, with 7 positions matching TRBD1. Losses at the gene ends were 3 bases for V and 6 bases for J; bases not matched to a gene: 11. The CDR3 is made up of 15 amino acids. Germline CDR1 reads GTSNPN; CDR2 reads SVGIG (reference sequence).

J is TRBJ1-4 and V is TRBV29-1, with D perhaps matching TRBD1 (6 bases). The CDR3 extends over 13 amino acids. The V and J ends lost 8 bases and 5 bases respectively, with 15 bases between them. Germline V CDR1 and CDR2: SQVTM, ANQGSEA. The CDR3, as DNA: TGCAGCCCGAGGGGGGGCTCGAATGAAAAACTGTTTTTT. Amino acid sequence: CSPRGGSNEKLFF.

This clone occurred a few times. Compared with germline, one end of the junction differs, possibly owing to a read error. The chain couples TRBV7-9 to TRBJ2-7, with unresolved D. From germline, CDR1 is SEHNR and CDR2 FQNEAQ (reference sequence). The CDR3 runs to 13 residues. The chain's CDR3 is CSSSFGERYEQYF. DNA for the CDR3: TGTTCCAGCAGCTTCGGAGAGAGGTACGAGCAGTACTTC.

The chain combines TRBV14 with TRBJ2-7, with 8 bases that match TRBD1. The ends lost 3 bases at V and 0 bases at J; junction bases unmatched: 7. In germline, CDR1 is SGHDN, CDR2 FVKESK. This CDR3 has 16 amino acids. In DNA form, the CDR3 reads TGTGCCAGCAGCCACGTCCGGGACAGGAGCTCCTACGAGCAGTACTTC. Its protein product is CASSHVRDRSSYEQYF.

The chain uses TRBV23-1 and TRBJ2-7; possibly TRBD1 for D (5 bases). TRBV23-1 counts as an open reading frame of uncertain function. The CDR3 has 14 amino acids. V was cut by 1 base and J by 0 bases, with 7 bases left in between. Here the CDR3 reads CASSQYDSSYEQYF. The CDR3 DNA reads TGCGCCAGCAGTCAATACGACAGCTCCTACGAGCAGTACTTC.

This clone was detected only once. The rearrangement links TRBV4-2 to TRBJ2-1, with TRBD2 matching 13 bases. The V segment lost 1 base and the J segment 4 bases; nucleotides outside the gene matches: 7. Germline CDR1 LGHNA, CDR2 YNFKEQ. The CDR3 extends over 18 amino acids. This CDR3 reads CASSQGPGLAGEYNEQFF. The CDR3 DNA follows: TGTGCCAGCAGCCAAGGACCCGGACTAGCGGGAGAGTACAATGAGCAGTTCTTC.

In DNA, the CDR3 is TGTGCCAGCAGCGCGGGACAGGGGATTGGCGGGGAGCTGTTTTTT. It is translated as CASSAGQGIGGELFF. The rearrangement links TRBV11-3 to TRBJ2-2; 10 positions match TRBD1. V lost 5 bases and J lost 7; bases outside the gene matches: 7. The CDR3 has 15 residues. Looked up from germline, CDR1 is SGHNT and CDR2 is YENEEA.

Comment on this clone: One end of the junction varies from germline; a read error may be responsible. The chain uses TRBV5-4 and TRBJ2-7, with 7 bases matching TRBD1. CDR3 size: 15 residues. Germline CDR1 is SGHNT and CDR2 is YYREEE (reference sequence). CDR3 coding DNA: TGTACCAGCAGCTCCGGACAGGCAACCTCCTACGAGCAGTACTTC. Protein sequence: CTSSSGQATSYEQYF.

The chain couples TRBV30 to TRBJ2-7, with 7 bases aligning to TRBD1. The CDR3 is 12 amino acids. V was pared by 4 bases and J by 3 bases, with 3 bases of the junction left unmatched. In germline, CDR1 is GTSNPN, CDR2 SVGIG (reference sequence). Here the CDR3 DNA reads TGTGCCTGGATGGGACAGAGCTACGAGCAGTACTTC. Protein sequence: CAWMGQSYEQYF.

V usage is TRBV7-6 and J usage is TRBJ2-1; D is ambiguous. The CDR3 contains 15 residues. The germline V and J ends were trimmed by 0 bases and 0 bases, with 6 bases remaining between them. CDR1 is SGHVS and CDR2 is FNYEAQ in the germline V gene. The CDR3 here is CASSLAAGSYNEQFF. The CDR3, as DNA: TGTGCCAGCAGCTTAGCTGCCGGCTCCTACAATGAGCAGTTCTTC.

This rearrangement joins TRBV6-6 to TRBJ1-3, with 9 bases that match TRBD1. Per germline, CDR1 MNHNY and CDR2 SVGAGI (reference sequence). The CDR3 runs 15 residues. With V trimmed by 6 bases and J by 5 bases, 8 bases remained unmatched. The CDR3 is CASRQQGALRNTIYF. CDR3 bases: TGTGCCAGCAGACAACAGGGGGCTTTAAGAAACACCATATATTTT.

This sequence joins TRBV5-4 and TRBJ2-1; 12 positions agree with TRBD2. V lost 1 base, J lost 5 bases, and 7 bases stayed unmatched. The germline V gene encodes CDR1 SGHNT and CDR2 YYREEE (reference sequence). The CDR3 has 17 amino acids. The chain's CDR3 is CASSLRLAGGPDNEQFF. DNA for the CDR3: TGTGCCAGCAGCTTGAGGCTAGCGGGAGGGCCAGACAATGAGCAGTTCTTC. Supplemented by reference TRBV5-4 and TRBJ2-1, the full variable domain reads ETGVTQSPTHLIKTRGQQVTLRCSSQSGHNTVSWYQQALGQGPQFIFQYYREEENGRGNFPPRFSGLQFPNYSSELNVNALELDDSALYLCASSLRLAGGPDNEQFFGPGTRLTVL.

Here the CDR3 reads CASSQEKGGYGYTF. DNA for the CDR3: TGTGCCAGCAGCCAAGAAAAAGGGGGCTATGGCTACACCTTC. The chain carries TRBV4-2 and TRBJ1-2, with D perhaps TRBD1 (6 bases). Trimming shortened V by 0 bases and J by 4 bases, and 9 bases separated the two germline ends. CDR1 is LGHNA, CDR2 YNFKEQ, per germline. The CDR3 extends over 14 amino acids.

This chain links TRBV7-9 with TRBJ2-1; 8 bases line up with TRBD2. CDR3 length: 19 amino acids. The germline V gene has CDR1 SEHNR and CDR2 FQNEAQ (reference sequence). The V and J ends lost 5 bases and 6 bases, in that order; junction bases with no gene match: 21. CDR3 bases: TGTGCCAGCAGCCACCAGGTAGGTAGCGGGACCCCCTGTGTCAATGAGCAGTTCTTC. Protein: CASSHQVGSGTPCVNEQFF.

This chain joins TRBV11-3 and TRBJ2-1; D is possibly TRBD2 (5 bases). This CDR3 has 17 residues. V was trimmed by 1 base and J by 8 bases, leaving 21 bases between them. Germline CDR1 SGHNT, CDR2 YENEEA. DNA for the CDR3: TGTGCCAGCAGCTTAGCCGTACCCTTTACTAGTTCGGATGAGCAGTTCTTC. Residues: CASSLAVPFTSSDEQFF.

The chain uses TRBV18 and TRBJ2-7, with TRBD1 identical over 7 bases. The V segment lost 3 bases and the J segment 1 base; nucleotides outside the gene matches: 6. CDR1 is KGHSH, CDR2 LQKENI, per germline. The CDR3 contains 15 residues. CDR3 region: CASSPTGKTSYEQYF. In DNA form, the CDR3 reads TGTGCCAGCTCACCGACAGGGAAGACGTCCTACGAGCAGTACTTC.